Sequencing of this T cell receptor (beta chain) was carried out in a study of technical replicates of blood from a few donors. Germline CDR1 is MNHEY and CDR2 is SMNVEV (reference sequence). The CDR3 is made up of 15 amino acids. Trimming shortened V by 5 bases and J by 4 bases, and 17 bases separated the two germline ends. TCRdb's table, derived via immunoSEQ multiplex PCR, lists solely in-frame clones and lacks some. The sample lists 55,000 to 80,000 clones, roughly 96% seen once, with approximately 0.2% in the top ten. The sample taken for sequencing was T cells isolated from PBMCs. V usage is TRBV27 and J usage is TRBJ1-1; D perhaps matches TRBD1 (5 bases). This TCR was recovered from a human donor in good health. The CDR3, as DNA: TGTGCCAGCAGTGGCGGGACGGCTGGTAGCACTGAAGCTTTCTTT. Amino acids: CASSGGTAGSTEAFF.